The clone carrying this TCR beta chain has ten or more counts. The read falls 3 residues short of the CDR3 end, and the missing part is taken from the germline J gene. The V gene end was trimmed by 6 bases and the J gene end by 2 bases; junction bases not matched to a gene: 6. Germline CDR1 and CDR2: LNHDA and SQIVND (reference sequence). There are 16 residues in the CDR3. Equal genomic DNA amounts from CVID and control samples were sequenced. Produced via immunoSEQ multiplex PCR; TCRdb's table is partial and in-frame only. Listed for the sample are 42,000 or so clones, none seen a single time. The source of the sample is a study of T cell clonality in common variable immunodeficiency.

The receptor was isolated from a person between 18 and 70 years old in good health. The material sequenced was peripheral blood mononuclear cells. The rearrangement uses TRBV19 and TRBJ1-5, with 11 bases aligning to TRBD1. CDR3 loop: CASRGQGGTGNQPQHF. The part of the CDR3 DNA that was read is TGTGCCAGTAGGGGACAGGGGGGGACGGGCAATCAGCCC.